What follows are 20 T cell receptor beta chains derived from one specimen sequenced in a study of shared clonotypes between healthy human individuals. Naive CD8 cells comprised CD45RO-negative, CCR7-positively selected cells, excluding terminally differentiated effector memory CD45RA+ cells. Using immunoSEQ multiplex PCR, the repertoire was profiled, and TCRdb retains in-frame clones only, with some absent. The data hold around 610,000 clones, with about 96% observed a single time. The sequenced sample was naive CD8+ T cells sorted from blood. All receptors come from a woman younger than 45 in good health.

The genes are TRBV27 and TRBJ2-7; D perhaps matches TRBD2 (6 bases). V was trimmed by 8 bases and J by 6 bases, leaving 23 bases between them. CDR3 size: 15 residues. Germline assignment: CDR1 MNHEY and CDR2 SMNVEV (reference sequence). The CDR3 nucleotides read TGTGCCAGCCTCCCAAAGCCAGGGAGGCTAACCGAGCAGTACTTC. This codes for CASLPKPGRLTEQYF.

The gene calls are TRBV19 and TRBJ2-1; D is uncertain. Germline loops: CDR1 LNHDA, CDR2 SQIVND (reference sequence). This CDR3 has 14 amino acids. V was cut by 5 bases and J by 7 bases, with 15 bases left in between. The CDR3 is CASSLPRAGNEQFF. CDR3 coding DNA: TGTGCCAGTAGTCTCCCACGCGCCGGGAATGAGCAGTTCTTC. The variable domain in full, with the rest retrieved from reference TRBV19 and TRBJ2-1, is DGGITQSPKYLFRKEGQNVTLSCEQNLNHDAMYWYRQDPGQGLRLIYYSQIVNDFQKGDIAEGYSVSREKKESFPLTVTSAQKNPTAFYLCASSLPRAGNEQFFGPGTRLTVL.

The V and J genes are TRBV27 and TRBJ2-7; D assignment may be TRBD1 or TRBD2 (5 bases each). Germline V lookup: CDR1 MNHEY, CDR2 SMNVEV (reference sequence). The CDR3 length is 16 residues. The ends were cut back, 5 bases at V and 0 bases at J, with 17 bases in the middle. CDR3 amino acids: CASSMSQGPLSYEQYF. CDR3 bases: TGTGCCAGCAGTATGTCCCAGGGACCCCTCTCCTACGAGCAGTACTTC.

This rearrangement joins TRBV2 to TRBJ2-1; tentatively, D is TRBD2 (6 bases). V was clipped by 6 bases and J by 7 bases, with 19 bases between them. This CDR3 comprises 15 residues. Germline lookup yields CDR1 SNHLY and CDR2 FYNNEI. CDR3 in DNA: TGTGCCAGCAGACTTGCCGGGACTCCCGCGAATGAGCAGTTCTTC. As protein: CASRLAGTPANEQFF.

V gene TRBV14 combines with J gene TRBJ2-1; D may be TRBD1 (5 bases). Germline V gene data show CDR1 as SGHDN and CDR2 as FVKESK. This CDR3 is built from 15 residues. V was shortened by 5 bases and J by 4 bases, with 15 bases between the two germline ends. The CDR3 loop is CASSLGDRVYNEQFF. In nucleotides, the CDR3 is TGTGCCAGCAGCTTAGGGGATAGGGTATACAATGAGCAGTTCTTC.

This clone showed up just once. The rearrangement links TRBV7-9 to TRBJ2-3; weak D call: TRBD2 (7 bases). Trimming shortened V by 5 bases and J by 5 bases, and 20 bases separated the two germline ends. This CDR3 has 16 residues. Germline-derived CDR1 and CDR2 are SEHNR and FQNEAQ (reference sequence). The DNA for the CDR3 is TGTGCCAGCAGCGCGGGGGCAGGCGCTATAATAGATACGCAGTATTTT. The encoded protein is CASSAGAGAIIDTQYF. The complete variable domain, with remaining parts taken from reference TRBV7-9 and TRBJ2-3, reads DTGVSQNPRHKITKRGQNVTFRCDPISEHNRLYWYRQTLGQGPEFLTYFQNEAQLEKSRLLSDRFSAERPKGSFSTLEIQRTEQGDSAMYLCASSAGAGAIIDTQYFGPGTRLTVL.

V gene TRBV19 combines with J gene TRBJ2-1; tentatively, D is TRBD2 (5 bases). The CDR3 is 19 residues long. Germline CDR1 is LNHDA and CDR2 is SQIVND (reference sequence). Trimming removed 0 bases from V and 9 bases from J, with 27 bases in between. Here the CDR3 reads CASSIDVSYSGRIAGEQFF. The CDR3 DNA sequence: TGTGCCAGTAGTATAGATGTCAGTTACAGCGGCCGAATCGCGGGTGAGCAGTTCTTC.

This sequence joins TRBV9 and TRBJ2-7; 8 bases fit TRBD2. The CDR3 runs 15 residues. CDR1 is SGDLS and CDR2 is YYNGEE in the germline V gene. The J segment lost 4 bases and the V segment lost 3 bases, leaving 9 bases of the junction unmatched. CDR3 DNA: TGTGCCAGCAGCGCTGGAGCGGGAGACGAGTACGAGCAGTACTTC. Translation gives CASSAGAGDEYEQYF.

The chain couples TRBV28 to TRBJ2-5; D is perhaps TRBD2 (6 bases). The CDR3 extends over 14 amino acids. V was trimmed by 6 bases and J by 7 bases, leaving 18 bases between them. CDR1 MDHEN and CDR2 SYDVKM come from the germline V gene. The CDR3, as DNA: TGTGCCAGCAGCCCGACAGCGGGCGGGTGGACCCAGTACTTC. It codes for CASSPTAGGWTQYF.

This clone was found once. The gene calls are TRBV7-8 and TRBJ2-7; D not resolved. The CDR3 contains 17 residues. The germline V and J ends were trimmed by 1 base and 0 bases, with 16 bases remaining between them. The germline V gene encodes CDR1 SGHVS and CDR2 FQNEAQ. The CDR3 coding sequence is TGTGCCAGCAGCTTAGATAAAGACGGGCCAGTCTCCTACGAGCAGTACTTC. This encodes CASSLDKDGPVSYEQYF.

The genes are TRBV9 and TRBJ2-2, with unresolved D. CDR1 and CDR2 from the germline V gene are SGDLS and YYNGEE. V lost 4 bases and J 0 bases, leaving 13 bases between the germline ends. The CDR3 sequence is 16 residues long. CDR3 in DNA: TGTGCCAGCAGCAGAAGGAGAACCGCGAACACCGGGGAGCTGTTTTTT. This codes for CASSRRRTANTGELFF.

This chain connects TRBV14 to TRBJ2-5; TRBD2 matches at 10 bases. J was trimmed by 0 bases and V by 1 base; bases with no gene match: 5. Germline V gene data show CDR1 as SGHDN and CDR2 as FVKESK. CDR3 length: 17 amino acids. The CDR3 DNA reads as TGTGCCAGCAGCCAAGGTACTAGCGGGGTTTACCAAGAGACCCAGTACTTC. It encodes CASSQGTSGVYQETQYF.

The CDR3 spells CASSTQGAPYEQYF. The CDR3 DNA is TGTGCCAGTAGTACGCAGGGGGCCCCCTACGAGCAGTACTTC. J is TRBJ2-7 and V is TRBV19; 8 nucleotides match TRBD1. Germline lookup yields CDR1 LNHDA and CDR2 SQIVND (reference sequence). This CDR3 contains 14 residues. V was clipped by 4 bases and J by 2 bases; unmatched bases: 4.

V is TRBV19 and J is TRBJ2-7; 15 positions agree with TRBD2. Germline V lookup: CDR1 LNHDA, CDR2 SQIVND (reference sequence). The CDR3 length is 15 residues. Losses at the gene ends were 5 bases for V and 6 bases for J; bases not matched to a gene: 5. The CDR3 nucleotides read TGTGCCAGTAGTCCCGGACTAGCGGGAGGGCCCGAGCAGTACTTC. Its translation is CASSPGLAGGPEQYF. Supplemented by reference TRBV19 and TRBJ2-7, the full variable domain reads DGGITQSPKYLFRKEGQNVTLSCEQNLNHDAMYWYRQDPGQGLRLIYYSQIVNDFQKGDIAEGYSVSREKKESFPLTVTSAQKNPTAFYLCASSPGLAGGPEQYFGPGTRLTVT.

The chain has TRBV6-5 and TRBJ2-1; 8 bases map to TRBD2. The germline gives CDR1 MNHEY, CDR2 SVGAGI. This CDR3 comprises 14 residues. V was clipped by 7 bases and J by 2 bases; unmatched bases: 4. The CDR3 DNA sequence: TGTGCCAGCACCAAAGCGGGGGCCTACAATGAGCAGTTCTTC. Protein: CASTKAGAYNEQFF.

The chain joins TRBV4-1 to TRBJ2-1; TRBD2 is a possible D gene (5 bases). Germline V gene lookup returns CDR1 MGHRA and CDR2 YSYEKL. This CDR3 region has 15 residues. The V end lost 2 bases, the J end lost 3 bases, and 11 bases lay between the germline ends. CDR3 in amino acids: CASSQRRTGYNEQFF. CDR3 DNA sequence: TGCGCCAGCAGCCAAAGACGGACTGGCTACAATGAGCAGTTCTTC.

The chain combines TRBV5-5 with TRBJ2-7, with TRBD2 matching over 9 bases. Germline-derived CDR1 and CDR2 are SGHKS and YYEKEE (reference sequence). Germline trimming cut 0 bases from V and 2 bases from J; bases unmatched to any gene: 0. The CDR3 contains 14 residues. The CDR3 sequence: CASSLASGAYEQYF. The CDR3 DNA reads as TGTGCCAGCAGCTTGGCTAGCGGGGCCTACGAGCAGTACTTC.

The rearrangement joins TRBV28 to TRBJ2-1; no reliable D call. V lost 5 bases, J lost 3 bases, and 17 bases lay in between. The CDR3 is 16 residues long. Germline CDR1 and CDR2: MDHEN and SYDVKM. CDR3 nucleotides: TGTGCCAGCAGTCCCCCAGAGGAAGGTTTCTACAATGAGCAGTTCTTC. It translates to CASSPPEEGFYNEQFF.

This clone was counted once. Other DNA sequences in the same sample also yield this CDR3. This chain links TRBV5-1 with TRBJ2-7; 7 nucleotides match TRBD2. The V segment lost 7 bases and the J segment 4 bases; nucleotides outside the gene matches: 5. The CDR3 sequence is 12 residues long. In germline, CDR1 is SGHRS, CDR2 YFSETQ. The DNA for the CDR3 is TGCGCCAGCTCCCTCGGGGGGTACGAGCAGTACTTC. As protein: CASSLGGYEQYF.

The chain couples TRBV5-6 to TRBJ2-2; 10 bases are shared with TRBD1. The V segment lost 2 bases and the J segment 9 bases; nucleotides outside the gene matches: 4. The length of the CDR3 is 14 residues. Germline CDR1 SGHDT, CDR2 YYEEEE. CDR3 sequence: CASSFWTGGRELFF. The CDR3, as DNA: TGTGCCAGCAGCTTCTGGACAGGGGGTAGGGAGCTGTTTTTT.